One T cell receptor (beta chain) is described in this entry. Its antigen remains unknown. Using immunoSEQ multiplex PCR, the repertoire was profiled, and TCRdb retains in-frame clones only, with some absent. The sample shows about 90,000 clones, approximately 91% of them seen only once. The data belong to a study of OX40 agonist ivuxolimab in advanced cancers. Study-level information: Patients were treated with intravenous ivuxolimab, dosed at 0.01 to 10 mg/kg and infused every 2 weeks. Three patients, one with hepatocellular carcinoma and two with cutaneous melanoma, responded partially. Those treated in dose escalation had hepatocellular carcinoma, melanoma, renal cell cancer or head and neck cancer.

Study results and caveats: At doses 0.1 to 3.0 mg/kg, CD4+ and CD8+ clones expanded.

The CDR3 loop spans 15 amino acids. V lost 6 bases to trimming and J lost 1 base, with 15 bases between them. Germline assignment: CDR1 SNHLY and CDR2 FYNNEI. This clonotype originated in an adult with an advanced solid tumor such as melanoma, head and neck, liver or kidney cancer. Sequencing was performed on CD4+ or CD8+ T cells sorted from blood, taken in a trial of the OX40 agonist ivuxolimab. This chain connects TRBV2 to TRBJ2-5, with TRBD2 as a possible D gene (6 bases). Here the CDR3 DNA reads TGTGCCAGCAGAAAGGGAGGTCCCCTCCAAGAGACCCAGTACTTC. This sequence encodes CASRKGGPLQETQYF. The whole variable domain, remainder taken from reference TRBV2 and TRBJ2-5, is EPEVTQTPSHQVTQMGQEVILRCVPISNHLYFYWYRQILGQKVEFLVSFYNNEISEKSEIFDDQFSVERPDGSNFTLKIRSTKLEDSAMYFCASRKGGPLQETQYFGPGTRLLVL.